The source of this T cell receptor beta chain is a study of cytomegalovirus exposure and HLA in healthy donors. Notes on the study in general: Reportedly, HLA-A and HLA-B alleles of most subjects were accurately predicted from TCR beta. Per a prior analysis, the majority of TCR beta V segments were productive roughly 87% or roughly 30% of the time. Specific recognition of CMV antigens was confirmed in vitro for a few chains (all CMV-associated).

This CDR3 has 17 residues. Germline-derived CDR1 and CDR2 are SGHAT and FQNNGV. V was pared by 0 bases and J by 0 bases, with 12 bases between. Those who donated were healthy bone marrow donors. The PCR made use of 60 Vbeta and 13 Jbeta primers. Assay used: immunoSEQ multiplex PCR; TCRdb lists only in-frame clones, some missing. Of roughly 200,000 clones in the sample, over 70% were seen once. In the case of this clone: Its antigen is unidentified.

The receptor's source is a man aged 35-49 years in good health and CMV-seropositive. This rearrangement joins TRBV11-2 to TRBJ2-1; D perhaps matches TRBD1 (5 bases). Material: PBMCs. The CDR3 here is CASSLDRTPRSYNEQFF. The CDR3 DNA is TGTGCCAGCAGCTTAGATCGGACACCCCGCTCCTACAATGAGCAGTTCTTC.